This T cell receptor beta chain was recorded in a study of blood T cell repertoires in COVID-19. Overall study context: T cells, B-cell-depleted T cells, or PBMCs provided the cDNA or gDNA that served as material.

In germline, CDR1 is SEHNR, CDR2 FQNEAQ (reference sequence). V was shortened by 0 bases and J by 5 bases, with 8 bases between the two germline ends. This CDR3 is 13 amino acids long. In the source study's methods: Researchers report that nucleated cell counts were estimated from reference gene primer amplification. Only in-frame clones appear in the TCRdb table, and some are missing; sequencing was by immunoSEQ multiplex PCR. Clone size and the V and J calls come from that table; the DNA yielded D and trimming. In the table there are 100,000 or so clones, approximately 80% of which are singletons. This TCR was sampled from an older man with acute or convalescent COVID-19. The J gene is TRBJ2-7, the V gene TRBV7-9, with D maybe TRBD1 (5 bases). What was sequenced was peripheral blood. The CDR3 loop is CASSLATAHEQYF. As DNA, the CDR3 is TGTGCCAGCAGCTTAGCGACAGCGCACGAGCAGTACTTC.